The clone carrying this T cell receptor beta chain turned up a few times. Germline V gene lookup returns CDR1 MDHEN and CDR2 SYDVKM. The CDR3 is 17 residues long. Trimming stripped 6 bases from V and 2 bases from J, with 20 bases between. The sample originates from a study of CD8 T cell repertoires and HIV-1 epitope variants. Generated by immunoSEQ multiplex PCR, the TCRdb table keeps only in-frame clones and is missing some. The sample has about 95,000 clones; over 70% are singletons. The receptor was derived from a male donor with HIV. The chain links TRBV28 to TRBJ1-5, with D unresolved. Sample: uncultured baseline CD8+ T cells from peripheral blood mononuclear cells (PBMCs). As DNA, the CDR3 is TGTGCCAGCAGCTCCTCGGGAGCCTCGAATGGCAATCAGCCCCAGCATTTT. This gives the protein CASSSSGASNGNQPQHF.